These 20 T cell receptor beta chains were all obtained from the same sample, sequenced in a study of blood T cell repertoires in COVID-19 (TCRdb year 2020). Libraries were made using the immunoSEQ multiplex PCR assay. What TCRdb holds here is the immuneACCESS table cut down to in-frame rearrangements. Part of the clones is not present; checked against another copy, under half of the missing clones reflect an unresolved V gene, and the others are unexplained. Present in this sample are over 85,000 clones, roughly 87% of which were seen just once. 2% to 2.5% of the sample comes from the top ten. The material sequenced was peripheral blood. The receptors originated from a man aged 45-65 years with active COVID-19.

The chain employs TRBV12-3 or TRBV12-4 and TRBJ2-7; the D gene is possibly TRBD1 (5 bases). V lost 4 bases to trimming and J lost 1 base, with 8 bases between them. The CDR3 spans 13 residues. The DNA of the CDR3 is TGTGCCAGCAGTTCGGCAGGGTCCTACGAGCAGTACTTC. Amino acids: CASSSAGSYEQYF.

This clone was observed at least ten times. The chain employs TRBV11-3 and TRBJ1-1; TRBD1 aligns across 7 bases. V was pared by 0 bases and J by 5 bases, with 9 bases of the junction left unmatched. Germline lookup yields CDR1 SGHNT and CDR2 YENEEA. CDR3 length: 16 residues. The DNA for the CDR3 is TGTGCCAGCAGCTTAGATGGAGGAGGGGGCGGAACTGAAGCTTTCTTT. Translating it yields CASSLDGGGGGTEAFF.

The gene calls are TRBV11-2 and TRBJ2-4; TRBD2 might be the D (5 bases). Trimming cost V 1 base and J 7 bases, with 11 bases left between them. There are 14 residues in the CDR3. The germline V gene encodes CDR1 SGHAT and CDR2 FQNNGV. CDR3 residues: CASSLVSRGNIQYF. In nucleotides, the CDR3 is TGTGCCAGCAGCTTAGTGTCCAGAGGGAACATTCAGTACTTC. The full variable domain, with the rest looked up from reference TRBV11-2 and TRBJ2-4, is EAGVAQSPRYKIIEKRQSVAFWCNPISGHATLYWYQQILGQGPKLLIQFQNNGVVDDSQLPKDRFSAERLKGVDSTLKIQPAKLEDSAVYLCASSLVSRGNIQYFGAGTRLSVL.

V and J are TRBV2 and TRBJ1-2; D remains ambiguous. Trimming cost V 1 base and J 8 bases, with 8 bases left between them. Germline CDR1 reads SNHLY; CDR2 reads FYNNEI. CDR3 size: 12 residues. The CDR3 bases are TGTGCCAGCAGTGAAGGACTTAGAGGCTACACCTTC. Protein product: CASSEGLRGYTF.

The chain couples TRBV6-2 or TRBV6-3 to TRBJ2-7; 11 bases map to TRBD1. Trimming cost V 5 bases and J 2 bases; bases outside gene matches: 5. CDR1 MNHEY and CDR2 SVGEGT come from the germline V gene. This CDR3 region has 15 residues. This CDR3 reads CASSDPGQGAYEQYF. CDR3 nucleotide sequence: TGTGCCAGCAGTGATCCGGGACAGGGGGCCTACGAGCAGTACTTC.

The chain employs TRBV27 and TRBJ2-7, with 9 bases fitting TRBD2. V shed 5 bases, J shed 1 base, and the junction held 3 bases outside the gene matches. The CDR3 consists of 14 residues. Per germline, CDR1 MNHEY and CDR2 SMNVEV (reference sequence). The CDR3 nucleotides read TGTGCCAGCAGTGCACTAGCGGGTTCCTACGAGCAGTACTTC. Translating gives CASSALAGSYEQYF.

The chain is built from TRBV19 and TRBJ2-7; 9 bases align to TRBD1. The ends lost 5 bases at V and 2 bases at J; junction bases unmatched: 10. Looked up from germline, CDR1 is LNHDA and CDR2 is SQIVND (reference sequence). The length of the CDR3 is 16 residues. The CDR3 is CASSPPWTGEPYEQYF. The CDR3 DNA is TGTGCCAGTAGTCCACCCTGGACAGGGGAACCCTACGAGCAGTACTTC.

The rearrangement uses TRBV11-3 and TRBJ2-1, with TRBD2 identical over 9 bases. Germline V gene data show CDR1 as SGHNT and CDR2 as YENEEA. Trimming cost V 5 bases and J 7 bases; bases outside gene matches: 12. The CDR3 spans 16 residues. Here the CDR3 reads CASSPRGGGALNEQFF. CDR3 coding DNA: TGTGCCAGCAGCCCCCGGGGCGGGGGGGCATTAAATGAGCAGTTCTTC.

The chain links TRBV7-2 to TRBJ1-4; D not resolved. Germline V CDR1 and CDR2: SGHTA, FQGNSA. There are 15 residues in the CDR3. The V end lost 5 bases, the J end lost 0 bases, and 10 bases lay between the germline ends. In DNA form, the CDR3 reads TGTGCCAGCAGCCCCCGTTTCCCAACTAATGAAAAACTGTTTTTT. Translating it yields CASSPRFPTNEKLFF. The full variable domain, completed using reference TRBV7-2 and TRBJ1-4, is GAGVSQSPSNKVTEKGKDVELRCDPISGHTALYWYRQSLGQGLEFLIYFQGNSAPDKSGLPSDRFSAERTGGSVSTLTIQRTQQEDSAVYLCASSPRFPTNEKLFFGSGTQLSVL.

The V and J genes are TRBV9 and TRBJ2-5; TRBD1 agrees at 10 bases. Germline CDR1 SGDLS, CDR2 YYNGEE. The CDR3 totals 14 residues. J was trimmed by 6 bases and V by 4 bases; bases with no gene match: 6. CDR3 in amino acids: CASSYPGQGKTQYF. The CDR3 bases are TGTGCCAGCAGCTACCCGGGACAGGGGAAGACCCAGTACTTC.

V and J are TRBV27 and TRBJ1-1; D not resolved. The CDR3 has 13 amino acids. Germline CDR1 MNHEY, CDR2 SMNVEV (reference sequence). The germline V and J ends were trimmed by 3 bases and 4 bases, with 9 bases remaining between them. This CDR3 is CASSFRRSTEAFF. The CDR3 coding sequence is TGTGCCAGCAGTTTTCGCAGAAGCACTGAAGCTTTCTTT.

The CDR3 DNA is TGTGCCACCGCTCAGTTTCAAGAGACCCAGTACTTC. Its translation is CATAQFQETQYF. The V gene is TRBV6-5, the J gene TRBJ2-5; no definite D call. V shed 10 bases and J shed 2 bases, with 11 bases lying between them. The CDR3 runs to 12 residues. CDR1 and CDR2 (germline): MNHEY, SVGAGI.

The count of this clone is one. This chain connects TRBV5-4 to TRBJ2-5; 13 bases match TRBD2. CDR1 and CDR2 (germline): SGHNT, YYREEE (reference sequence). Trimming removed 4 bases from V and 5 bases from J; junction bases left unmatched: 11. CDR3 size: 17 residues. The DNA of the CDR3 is TGTGCCAGCAGCAGAATAACTAGCGGGGGGGCCGTTGAGACCCAGTACTTC. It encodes CASSRITSGGAVETQYF.

Written as DNA, the CDR3 is TGTGCCAGCAGCTTTGGGGGGGACAGGGTAGCTTTAAATCAGCCCCAGCATTTT. Protein sequence: CASSFGGDRVALNQPQHF. This sequence joins TRBV5-6 and TRBJ1-5; TRBD1 agrees at 9 bases. Germline lookup yields CDR1 SGHDT and CDR2 YYEEEE. The CDR3 is made up of 18 amino acids. The V segment lost 2 bases and the J segment 4 bases; nucleotides outside the gene matches: 13.

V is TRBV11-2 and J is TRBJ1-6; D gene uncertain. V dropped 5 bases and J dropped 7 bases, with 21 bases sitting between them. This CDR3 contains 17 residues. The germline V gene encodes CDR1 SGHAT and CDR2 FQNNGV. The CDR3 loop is CASSLGNSGMRNSPLHF. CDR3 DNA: TGTGCCAGCAGCCTTGGAAATAGCGGGATGAGGAATTCACCCCTCCACTTT.

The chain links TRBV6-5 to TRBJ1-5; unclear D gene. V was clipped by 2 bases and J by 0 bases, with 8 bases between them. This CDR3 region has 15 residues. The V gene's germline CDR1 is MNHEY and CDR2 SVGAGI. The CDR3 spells CASSYTGGSNQPQHF. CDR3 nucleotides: TGTGCCAGCAGTTACACTGGCGGTAGCAATCAGCCCCAGCATTTT.

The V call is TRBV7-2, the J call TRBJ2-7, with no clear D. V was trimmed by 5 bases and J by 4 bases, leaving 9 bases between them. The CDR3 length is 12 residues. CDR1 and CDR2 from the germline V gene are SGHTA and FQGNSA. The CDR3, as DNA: TGTGCCAGCAGCCAAACACCTTACGAGCAGTACTTC. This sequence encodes CASSQTPYEQYF.

CDR3: CASSPQDYSAGYTF. The DNA of the CDR3 is TGTGCCAGCTCACCACAGGACTATTCAGCCGGCTACACCTTC. This sequence joins TRBV18 and TRBJ1-2; D call uncertain. The CDR3 is 14 amino acids. Looked up from germline, CDR1 is KGHSH and CDR2 is LQKENI. The ends were cut back, 1 base at V and 8 bases at J, with 14 bases in the middle.

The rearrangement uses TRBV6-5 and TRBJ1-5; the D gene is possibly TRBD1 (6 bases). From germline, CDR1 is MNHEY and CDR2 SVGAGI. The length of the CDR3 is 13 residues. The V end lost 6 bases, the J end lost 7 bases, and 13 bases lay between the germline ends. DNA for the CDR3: TGTGCCAGCAGCATGAACAGGGCACAGCCCCAGCATTTT. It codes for CASSMNRAQPQHF.

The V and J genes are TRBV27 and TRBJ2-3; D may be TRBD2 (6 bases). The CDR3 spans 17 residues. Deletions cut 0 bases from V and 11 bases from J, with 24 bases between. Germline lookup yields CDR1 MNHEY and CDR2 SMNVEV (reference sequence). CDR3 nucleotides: TGTGCCAGCAGTTTATCCAGGCCCCCTGTAGACTCGGGGGTGCAGTATTTT. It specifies CASSLSRPPVDSGVQYF.